Presented here are 15 T cell receptor beta chains from one specimen sequenced in a study of T cell responses to AZD1222 COVID-19 vaccine. This table comes from immunoSEQ multiplex PCR, and its TCRdb copy is limited to in-frame clones, with some not included. Among about 180,000 clones listed, approximately 92% were seen once. The sequenced sample was peripheral blood, obtained 28 days after the second dose of the MenACWY control vaccine. The receptors were sampled from an adult who received the MenACWY meningococcal vaccine as a control.

The V gene is TRBV11-1, the J gene TRBJ1-2; 7 bases align to TRBD1. Germline CDR1 and CDR2: SGHAT and FQDESV (reference sequence). This CDR3 is 13 amino acids long. The trim removed 5 bases at V and 2 bases at J, leaving 2 bases unmatched. The CDR3 is CASSPDRNYGYTF. The CDR3 DNA reads TGTGCCAGCAGCCCGGACAGGAACTATGGCTACACCTTC.

The chain uses TRBV29-1 and TRBJ1-2; D perhaps matches TRBD1 (5 bases). Trimming stripped 4 bases from V and 1 base from J, with 19 bases between. CDR3 length equals 16 residues. Looked up from germline, CDR1 is SQVTM and CDR2 is ANQGSEA. DNA for the CDR3: TGCAGCGTTGGCCCGGGGGGAGGGACCCTTAACTATGGCTACACCTTC. The encoded protein is CSVGPGGGTLNYGYTF.

The chain recombines TRBV5-1 with TRBJ1-5, with TRBD1 matching over 9 bases. The CDR3 runs to 15 residues. V lost 0 bases, J lost 2 bases, and 0 bases stayed unmatched. The germline CDR1 and CDR2 sequences are SGHRS and YFSETQ. The DNA for the CDR3 is TGCGCCAGCAGCTTGGGGACAGGGGGCAATCAGCCCCAGCATTTT. Translation: CASSLGTGGNQPQHF.

The chain employs TRBV2 and TRBJ1-6, with D possibly TRBD1 on 6 matching bases. CDR3 length equals 15 residues. The V and J ends lost 6 bases and 6 bases respectively, with 15 bases between them. Germline-derived CDR1 and CDR2 are SNHLY and FYNNEI. The CDR3 coding sequence is TGTGCCAGCAGAGCAAAGGGGGTTCGTAATTCACCCCTCCACTTT. Translated, it gives CASRAKGVRNSPLHF.

The chain is built from TRBV3-1 (or the pseudogene TRBV3-2) and TRBJ1-2; possible D gene TRBD1, 6 bases. Per germline, CDR1 LGHDT and CDR2 YNNKEL (reference sequence). CDR3 size: 16 residues. V lost 1 base to trimming and J lost 2 bases, with 14 bases between them. The CDR3 nucleotides read TGTGCCAGCAGCCAAGGCTATTCAGGGGCGAACTATGGCTACACCTTC. Translating gives CASSQGYSGANYGYTF.

The genes are TRBV15 and TRBJ1-5; TRBD1 agrees at 8 bases. CDR3 length equals 15 residues. The V and J ends lost 8 bases and 2 bases, in that order; junction bases with no gene match: 8. The germline CDR1 and CDR2 sequences are LNHNV and YYDKDF (reference sequence). The CDR3 sequence is CATAGLTGGNQPQHF. In nucleotides, the CDR3 is TGTGCCACCGCAGGTTTGACAGGGGGCAATCAGCCCCAGCATTTT.

This clone was seen only a few times. The chain is built from TRBV7-2 and TRBJ1-6, with 8 nucleotides matching TRBD1. Germline V lookup: CDR1 SGHTA, CDR2 FQGNSA. The CDR3 has 14 residues. The J segment lost 13 bases and the V segment lost 7 bases, leaving 12 bases of the junction unmatched. CDR3 nucleotides: TGTGCCAGCACCCATCGAGACAGGGGTTCTCCCCTCCACTTT. Its translation: CASTHRDRGSPLHF.

CDR3 amino acids: CASTSGRVLRTEAFF. In DNA, the CDR3 is TGTGCCAGTACATCGGGTCGGGTATTAAGGACTGAAGCTTTCTTT. The chain has TRBV19 and TRBJ1-1, with D unresolved. The V end lost 7 bases, the J end lost 5 bases, and 20 bases lay between the germline ends. Germline CDR1 reads LNHDA; CDR2 reads SQIVND (reference sequence). This CDR3 comprises 15 residues.

This chain links TRBV2 with TRBJ1-5; D possibly corresponds to TRBD1 (6 bases). CDR1 and CDR2 from the germline V gene are SNHLY and FYNNEI. V was shortened by 4 bases and J by 7 bases, with 14 bases between the two germline ends. The CDR3 covers 14 residues. CDR3 DNA sequence: TGTGCCAGCAGTGGGCAGGGGATAAACCAGCCCCAGCATTTT. This codes for CASSGQGINQPQHF.

This clone has just one count. Here the CDR3 DNA reads TGTGCCAGCAGCTTGGCCGGGAATCTTGGGGCCAACGTCCTGACTTTC. Protein: CASSLAGNLGANVLTF. This chain joins TRBV5-4 and TRBJ2-6; maybe TRBD2 (5 bases). Germline values: CDR1 SGHNT, CDR2 YYREEE (reference sequence). This CDR3 spans 16 amino acids. V lost 0 bases to trimming and J lost 3 bases, with 10 bases between them.

The chain recombines TRBV24-1 with TRBJ1-5, with a possible D match to TRBD1 (5 bases). CDR1 is KGHDR, CDR2 SFDVKD, per germline. The CDR3 length is 13 residues. Trimming removed 5 bases from V and 2 bases from J, with 6 bases in between. The CDR3 region has the DNA TGTGCCACCAGTGTGGGGGGCAATCAGCCCCAGCATTTT. Protein sequence: CATSVGGNQPQHF.

The chain uses TRBV27 and TRBJ1-6; D not certain. The germline V and J ends were trimmed by 6 bases and 3 bases, with 27 bases remaining between them. Germline V gene data show CDR1 as MNHEY and CDR2 as SMNVEV (reference sequence). The CDR3 covers 20 residues. CDR3 residues: CASSRAPLSRQVHYNSPLHF. The CDR3 nucleotides read TGTGCCAGCAGCCGAGCCCCCCTCTCTCGTCAGGTCCACTATAATTCACCCCTCCACTTT.

The chain uses TRBV5-1 and TRBJ2-7; weak D call: TRBD1 (5 bases). V lost 5 bases to trimming and J lost 0 bases, with 12 bases between them. The CDR3 extends over 14 amino acids. Germline CDR1 SGHRS, CDR2 YFSETQ. For the CDR3, the DNA is TGCGCCAGCAGTGGGGCGGACGTCTCCTACGAGCAGTACTTC. Translated: CASSGADVSYEQYF.

The chain is built from TRBV25-1 and TRBJ1-2, with D tentatively TRBD1 (5 bases). Germline V gene lookup returns CDR1 MGHDK and CDR2 SYGVNS. V was clipped by 4 bases and J by 5 bases, with 8 bases between them. This CDR3 is built from 12 residues. CDR3 nucleotides: TGTGCCAGCAGTGGGCAGGGTTATGGCTACACCTTC. This encodes CASSGQGYGYTF.

This rearrangement joins TRBV28 to TRBJ1-3, with 7 nucleotides matching TRBD1. CDR3 length: 19 residues. The trim removed 2 bases at V and 1 base at J, leaving 14 bases unmatched. Germline V gives CDR1 MDHEN, CDR2 SYDVKM. CDR3 amino acids: CASSLPLGAQGDSGNTIYF. As DNA, the CDR3 is TGTGCCAGCAGTTTACCTTTAGGGGCGCAGGGGGATTCTGGAAACACCATATATTTT.